The 23 T cell receptor beta chains in this list originate from one sample, sequenced in a study of blood T cell repertoires in COVID-19 (dated by TCRdb to 2020 to 2021). To prepare the library, the immunoSEQ multiplex PCR assay was applied. In TCRdb, the immuneACCESS table is reduced to in-frame sequences with V and J assigned. These tables do not hold every clone; where another copy was compared, an unresolved V gene accounts for under half, and the others remain unexplained. The sample table lists 130,000 or so clones, approximately 82% of them with a count of one. About 1.6% of the sample comes from the top ten. The sequenced sample consisted of peripheral blood. Receptors were obtained from a human donor in a cohort sampled during active COVID-19.

This rearrangement joins TRBV19 to TRBJ1-1; 8 positions match TRBD1. CDR1 is LNHDA, CDR2 SQIVND, per germline (reference sequence). This CDR3 has 15 amino acids. With V trimmed by 10 bases and J by 0 bases, 10 bases remained unmatched. CDR3 in DNA: TGTGCCACCTCTGACAGGGGTGGCCTGAACACTGAAGCTTTCTTT. It specifies CATSDRGGLNTEAFF.

The rearrangement joins TRBV28 to TRBJ1-1; D remains unclear. Germline lookup yields CDR1 MDHEN and CDR2 SYDVKM. There are 13 residues in the CDR3. Trimming stripped 3 bases from V and 3 bases from J, with 8 bases between. This CDR3 reads CASSFQMDTEAFF. DNA of the CDR3: TGTGCCAGCAGTTTCCAGATGGACACTGAAGCTTTCTTT.

The chain joins TRBV18 to TRBJ1-1, with 7 bases fitting TRBD1. Trimming removed 6 bases from V and 5 bases from J; junction bases left unmatched: 3. The germline gives CDR1 KGHSH, CDR2 LQKENI. The CDR3 totals 12 residues. The CDR3 region is CASSIQGTEAFF. The CDR3 DNA follows: TGTGCCAGCTCCATACAGGGGACTGAAGCTTTCTTT.

V usage is TRBV24-1 and J usage is TRBJ2-5; possible D gene TRBD1, 5 bases. Per germline, CDR1 KGHDR and CDR2 SFDVKD. The CDR3 runs 13 residues. Trimming cost V 3 bases and J 7 bases, with 11 bases left between them. The CDR3 protein is CATSDAGKGTQYF. CDR3 DNA sequence: TGTGCCACCAGTGATGCAGGGAAGGGGACCCAGTACTTC.

In DNA form, the CDR3 reads TGTGCCAGCAGCGGGACAGGGGGGACCCAAGAGACCCAGTACTTC. This sequence encodes CASSGTGGTQETQYF. This chain connects TRBV7-3 to TRBJ2-5; 11 bases map to TRBD1. Germline assignment: CDR1 SGHTA and CDR2 FQGTGA. The CDR3 has 15 residues. V was pared by 5 bases and J by 1 base, with 3 bases of the junction left unmatched.

This clone has more than one count but fewer than ten. V usage is TRBV6-5 and J usage is TRBJ1-5; maybe TRBD1 (6 bases). This CDR3 comprises 15 residues. Germline CDR1 is MNHEY and CDR2 is SVGAGI. Trimming pared 6 bases from V and 7 bases from J, leaving 19 bases between. CDR3 nucleotides: TGTGCCAGCAGCAGGGGTCACAGCGCTACCCAGCCCCAGCATTTT. Translation: CASSRGHSATQPQHF.

This clone was observed a handful of times. The V gene is TRBV7-3, the J gene TRBJ2-1; D unresolved. Germline CDR1 SGHTA, CDR2 FQGTGA. The CDR3 is 13 amino acids. V lost 8 bases, J lost 5 bases, and 13 bases lay in between. The CDR3 sequence is CASSPSAHNEQFF. The CDR3 bases are TGTGCCAGCTCTCCCAGCGCCCACAATGAGCAGTTCTTC.

The chain couples TRBV28 to TRBJ2-1; TRBD1 matches at 9 bases. The CDR3 is 16 amino acids. CDR1 MDHEN and CDR2 SYDVKM come from the germline V gene. The V and J ends lost 4 bases and 5 bases, in that order; junction bases with no gene match: 9. CDR3 in amino acids: CASSSPGTGSNNEQFF. Written as DNA, the CDR3 is TGTGCCAGCAGTTCACCCGGGACAGGGTCGAACAATGAGCAGTTCTTC.

This clone was observed a handful of times. The chain carries TRBV10-3 and TRBJ2-3; 7 bases map to TRBD2. Losses at the gene ends were 2 bases for V and 2 bases for J; bases not matched to a gene: 1. CDR3 size: 14 residues. Germline-derived CDR1 and CDR2 are ENHRY and SYGVKD. The CDR3 loop is CAISELAVTDTQYF. The CDR3 DNA is TGTGCCATCAGTGAGCTAGCGGTCACAGATACGCAGTATTTT.

The rearrangement joins TRBV30 to TRBJ1-6, with TRBD1 matching over 10 bases. The CDR3 is 15 residues long. Germline V gene data show CDR1 as GTSNPN and CDR2 as SVGIG (reference sequence). V shed 2 bases, J shed 9 bases, and the junction held 7 bases outside the gene matches. As DNA, the CDR3 is TGTGCCTGGAGTCCTCAGACAGGGGGCATTTCACCCCTCCACTTT. Protein: CAWSPQTGGISPLHF.

The rearrangement links TRBV21-1 to TRBJ2-7; the table names TRBD2, a call not compared with the DNA. TRBV21-1 is a pseudogene segment. CDR3 size: 14 residues. CDR3 in DNA: TGTGCCAGCAGACCCCGACGGGGGGGCCGGGAGCAGTACTTC. It translates to CASRPRRGGREQYF.

There are a few counts of this clone. The V gene is TRBV27, the J gene TRBJ1-3; the D gene is possibly TRBD1 (6 bases). V lost 7 bases and J lost 4, with 17 bases in between. This CDR3 has 15 residues. The germline gives CDR1 MNHEY, CDR2 SMNVEV (reference sequence). As DNA, the CDR3 is TGTGCCAGCACAGACAGGACAGCTATGGGAAACACCATATATTTT. Its translation is CASTDRTAMGNTIYF.

The chain links TRBV5-5 to TRBJ2-1; TRBD2 agrees at 10 bases. The germline V gene encodes CDR1 SGHKS and CDR2 YYEKEE (reference sequence). The CDR3 spans 18 residues. Trimming took 1 base from V and 15 from J; bases not matched to a gene: 22. The CDR3 loop is CASSLSIFSGRAIGLGFF. The CDR3 DNA reads TGTGCCAGCAGCTTGTCTATCTTCAGCGGGAGGGCCATTGGATTGGGGTTCTTC. Supplemented by reference TRBV5-5 and TRBJ2-1, the full variable domain reads DAGVTQSPTHLIKTRGQQVTLRCSPISGHKSVSWYQQVLGQGPQFIFQYYEKEERGRGNFPDRFSARQFPNYSSELNVNALLLGDSALYLCASSLSIFSGRAIGLGFFGPGTRLTVL.

The chain combines TRBV9 with TRBJ2-5, with a possible D match to TRBD2 (5 bases). The germline V and J ends were trimmed by 0 bases and 5 bases, with 17 bases remaining between them. This CDR3 region has 16 residues. Germline V CDR1 and CDR2: SGDLS, YYNGEE. CDR3 amino acids: CASSVGASLMGETQYF. CDR3 DNA: TGTGCCAGCAGCGTAGGTGCTAGCCTCATGGGGGAGACCCAGTACTTC.

This clone showed up just once. The V call is TRBV3-1 (or the pseudogene TRBV3-2), the J call TRBJ1-4; 7 positions match TRBD1. The germline V gene encodes CDR1 LGHDT and CDR2 YNNKEL (reference sequence). The V gene end was trimmed by 4 bases and the J gene end by 2 bases; junction bases not matched to a gene: 10. The CDR3 has 17 amino acids. CDR3 nucleotides: TGTGCCAGCAGCCCGCCAGACAGGGTGTCTACTAATGAAAAACTGTTTTTT. Its protein product is CASSPPDRVSTNEKLFF.

CDR3 loop: CASSLRLAGVSYEQYF. The CDR3 DNA follows: TGTGCCAGCAGCTTGAGGCTAGCGGGAGTCTCCTACGAGCAGTACTTC. V is TRBV5-5 and J is TRBJ2-7; 10 positions agree with TRBD2. The CDR3 sequence is 16 residues long. CDR1 is SGHKS, CDR2 YYEKEE, per germline (reference sequence). Trimming cost V 1 base and J 0 bases; bases outside gene matches: 4.

This clone came up a few times. V gene TRBV6-6 combines with J gene TRBJ2-2; 10 nucleotides agree with TRBD2. Trimming removed 8 bases from V and 6 bases from J; junction bases left unmatched: 6. CDR1 and CDR2 from the germline V gene are MNHNY and SVGAGI (reference sequence). The CDR3 extends over 14 amino acids. The CDR3 protein is CASGSGRSAGELFF. The DNA of the CDR3 is TGTGCCAGCGGTAGCGGGAGGAGCGCCGGGGAGCTGTTTTTT.

This clone was detected only a few times. This sequence joins TRBV5-1 and TRBJ2-7, with 12 nucleotides matching TRBD2. The trim removed 0 bases at V and 5 bases at J, leaving 0 bases unmatched. There are 14 residues in the CDR3. Germline CDR1 and CDR2: SGHRS and YFSETQ. Here the CDR3 reads CASSLGTSGDEQYF. The CDR3 coding sequence is TGCGCCAGCAGCTTGGGGACTAGCGGGGACGAGCAGTACTTC.

This clone has just one count. The chain uses TRBV20-1 and TRBJ2-7; no firm D call. Trimming removed 6 bases at V and 7 bases at J, with 13 bases between. The CDR3 has 11 amino acids. CDR1 is DFQATT and CDR2 is SNEGSKA in the germline V gene (reference sequence). The CDR3 here is CSAGWAREQYF. DNA for the CDR3: TGCAGTGCAGGTTGGGCAAGGGAGCAGTACTTC.

The genes are TRBV7-9 and TRBJ1-1, with D perhaps TRBD1 (6 bases). V lost 3 bases and J lost 10, with 21 bases in between. Looked up from germline, CDR1 is SEHNR and CDR2 is FQNEAQ (reference sequence). The CDR3 length is 15 residues. The CDR3 here is CASSFASQRTAGAFF. CDR3 nucleotide sequence: TGTGCCAGCAGCTTCGCATCACAAAGGACAGCCGGAGCTTTCTTT.

This chain joins TRBV27 and TRBJ1-2, with 7 bases aligning to TRBD1. V shed 4 bases and J 4 bases; nucleotides not matched to a gene: 3. Germline CDR1 MNHEY, CDR2 SMNVEV (reference sequence). The CDR3 totals 13 residues. CDR3 in DNA: TGTGCCAGCAGTTCGGGACAGCGCTATGGCTACACCTTC. Amino acid sequence: CASSSGQRYGYTF.

The V call is TRBV29-1, the J call TRBJ1-2; D may be TRBD1 (5 bases). Between the trimmed V and J ends, which lost 6 bases and 8 bases, there was a span of 13 bases. Germline assignment: CDR1 SQVTM and CDR2 ANQGSEA. This CDR3 is built from 11 residues. The CDR3 here is CSVQGFGGYTF. For the CDR3, the DNA is TGCAGCGTCCAGGGATTCGGGGGCTACACCTTC.

The chain is built from TRBV3-1 (or the pseudogene TRBV3-2) and TRBJ2-2; 11 nucleotides match TRBD2. Germline-derived CDR1 and CDR2 are LGHDT and YNNKEL (reference sequence). The V and J ends lost 0 bases and 6 bases, in that order; junction bases with no gene match: 3. This CDR3 spans 16 amino acids. CDR3 region: CASSQDLAGGSGELFF. DNA of the CDR3: TGTGCCAGCAGCCAAGATCTAGCGGGAGGCTCCGGGGAGCTGTTTTTT.